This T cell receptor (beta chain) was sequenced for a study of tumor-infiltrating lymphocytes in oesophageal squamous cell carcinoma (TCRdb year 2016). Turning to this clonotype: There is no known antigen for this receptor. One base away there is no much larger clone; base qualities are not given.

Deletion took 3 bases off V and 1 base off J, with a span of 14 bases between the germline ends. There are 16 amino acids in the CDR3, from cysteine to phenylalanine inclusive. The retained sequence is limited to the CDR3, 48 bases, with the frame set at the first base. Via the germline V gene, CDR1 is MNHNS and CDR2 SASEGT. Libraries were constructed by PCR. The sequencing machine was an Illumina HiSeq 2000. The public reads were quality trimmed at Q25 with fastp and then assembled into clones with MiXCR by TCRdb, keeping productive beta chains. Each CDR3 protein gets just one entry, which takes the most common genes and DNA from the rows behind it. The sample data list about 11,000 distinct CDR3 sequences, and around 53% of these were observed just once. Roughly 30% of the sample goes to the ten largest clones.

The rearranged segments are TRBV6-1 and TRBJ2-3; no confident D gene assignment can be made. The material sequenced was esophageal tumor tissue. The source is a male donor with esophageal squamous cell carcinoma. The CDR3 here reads CASSEGYTPGTDTQYF. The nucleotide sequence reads TGTGCCAGCAGTGAGGGATACACGCCAGGCACAGATACGCAGTATTTT.